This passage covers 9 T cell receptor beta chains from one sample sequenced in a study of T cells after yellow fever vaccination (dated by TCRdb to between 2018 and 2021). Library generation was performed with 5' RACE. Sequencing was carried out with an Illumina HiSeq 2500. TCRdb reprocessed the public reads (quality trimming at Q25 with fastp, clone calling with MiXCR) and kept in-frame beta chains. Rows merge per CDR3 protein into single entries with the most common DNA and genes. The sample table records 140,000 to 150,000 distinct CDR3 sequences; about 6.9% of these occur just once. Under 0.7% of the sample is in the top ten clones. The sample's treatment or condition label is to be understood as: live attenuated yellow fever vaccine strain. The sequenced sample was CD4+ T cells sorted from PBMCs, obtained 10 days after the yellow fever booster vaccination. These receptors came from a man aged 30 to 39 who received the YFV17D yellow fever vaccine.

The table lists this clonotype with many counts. This CDR3 reads CSARGWRAGEETQYF. DNA of the CDR3: TGCAGTGCTAGAGGGTGGAGGGCGGGGGAAGAGACCCAGTACTTC. The chain is built from TRBV20-1 and TRBJ2-5; TRBD2 matches 7 bases. J gave up 3 bases and V 1 base, and 8 bases lay outside the gene matches. Germline V gene lookup returns CDR1 DFQATT and CDR2 SNEGSKA (reference sequence). This CDR3 spans 15 amino acids.

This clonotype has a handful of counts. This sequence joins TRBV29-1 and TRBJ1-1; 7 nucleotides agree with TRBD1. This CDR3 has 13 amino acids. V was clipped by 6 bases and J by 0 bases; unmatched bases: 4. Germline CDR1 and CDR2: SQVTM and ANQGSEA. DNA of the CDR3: TGCAGCGTCGAGAGGGGGCTGAACACTGAAGCTTTCTTT. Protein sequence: CSVERGLNTEAFF. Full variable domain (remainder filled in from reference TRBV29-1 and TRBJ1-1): SAVISQKPSRDICQRGTSLTIQCQVDSQVTMMFWYRQQPGQSLTLIATANQGSEATYESGFVIDKFPISRPNLTFSTLTVSNMSPEDSSIYLCSVERGLNTEAFFGQGTRLTVV.

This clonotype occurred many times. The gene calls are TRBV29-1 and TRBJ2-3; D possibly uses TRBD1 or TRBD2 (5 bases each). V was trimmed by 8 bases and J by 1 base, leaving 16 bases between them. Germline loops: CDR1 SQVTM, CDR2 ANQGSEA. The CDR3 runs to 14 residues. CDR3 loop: CSSHGAGGTDTQYF. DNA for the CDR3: TGCAGCTCTCACGGGGCAGGAGGCACAGATACGCAGTATTTT.

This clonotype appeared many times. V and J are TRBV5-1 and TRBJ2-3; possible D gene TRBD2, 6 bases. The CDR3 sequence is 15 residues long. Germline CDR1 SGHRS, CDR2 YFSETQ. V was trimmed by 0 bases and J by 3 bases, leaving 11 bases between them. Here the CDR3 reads CASSLETRGTDTQYF. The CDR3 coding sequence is TGCGCCAGCAGCTTGGAGACACGGGGGACAGATACGCAGTATTTT.

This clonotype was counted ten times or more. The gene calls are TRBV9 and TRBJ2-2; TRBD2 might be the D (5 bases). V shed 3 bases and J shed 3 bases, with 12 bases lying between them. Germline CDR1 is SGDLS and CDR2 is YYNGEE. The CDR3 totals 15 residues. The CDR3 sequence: CASSGGLRHTGELFF. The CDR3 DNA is TGTGCCAGCAGCGGCGGACTTAGACACACCGGGGAGCTGTTTTTT.

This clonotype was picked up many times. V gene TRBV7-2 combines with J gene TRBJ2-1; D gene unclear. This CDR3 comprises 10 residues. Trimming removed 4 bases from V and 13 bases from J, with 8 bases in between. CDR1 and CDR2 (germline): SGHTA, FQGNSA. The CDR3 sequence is CASSSSTQFF. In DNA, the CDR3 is TGTGCCAGCAGCTCCTCCACCCAGTTCTTC.

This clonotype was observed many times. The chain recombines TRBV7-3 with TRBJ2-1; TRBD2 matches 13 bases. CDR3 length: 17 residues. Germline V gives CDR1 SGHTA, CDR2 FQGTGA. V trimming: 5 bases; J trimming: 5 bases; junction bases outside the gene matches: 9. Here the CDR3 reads CASSGTTSGGSHNEQFF. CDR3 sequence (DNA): TGTGCCAGCAGCGGCACGACTAGCGGGGGGTCCCACAATGAGCAGTTCTTC.

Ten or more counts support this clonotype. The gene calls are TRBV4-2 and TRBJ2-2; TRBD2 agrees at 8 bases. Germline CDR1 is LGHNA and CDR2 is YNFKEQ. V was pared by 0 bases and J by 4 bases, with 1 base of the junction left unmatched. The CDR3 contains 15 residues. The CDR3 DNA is TGTGCCAGCAGCCAAGACGCGGGGGGCACCGGGGAGCTGTTTTTT. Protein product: CASSQDAGGTGELFF.

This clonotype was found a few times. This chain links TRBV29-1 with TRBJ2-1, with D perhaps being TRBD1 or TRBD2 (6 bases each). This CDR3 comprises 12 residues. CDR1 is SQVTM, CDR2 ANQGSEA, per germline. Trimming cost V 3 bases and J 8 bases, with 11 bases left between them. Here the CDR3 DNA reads TGCAGCGTTGATTCAGGGGAGGATGAGCAGTTCTTC. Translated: CSVDSGEDEQFF.